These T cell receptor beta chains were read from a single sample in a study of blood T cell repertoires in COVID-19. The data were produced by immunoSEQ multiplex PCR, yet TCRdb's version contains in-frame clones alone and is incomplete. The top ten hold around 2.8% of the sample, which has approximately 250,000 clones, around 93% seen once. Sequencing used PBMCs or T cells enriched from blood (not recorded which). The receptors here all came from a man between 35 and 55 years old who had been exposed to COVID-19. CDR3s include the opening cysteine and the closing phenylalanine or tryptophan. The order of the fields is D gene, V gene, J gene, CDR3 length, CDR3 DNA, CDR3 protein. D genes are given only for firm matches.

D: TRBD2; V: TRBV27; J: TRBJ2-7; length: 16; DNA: TGTGCCAGCAGTTTAAGTAGCGGGCCCTACTCCTACGAGCAGTACTTC; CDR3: CASSLSSGPYSYEQYF
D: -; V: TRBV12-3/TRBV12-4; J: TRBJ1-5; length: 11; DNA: TGTGCCAGCAGTGCCGGTCAGCCCCAGCATTTT; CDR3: CASSAGQPQHF
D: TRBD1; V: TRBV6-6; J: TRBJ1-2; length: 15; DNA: TGTGCCAGCAGTGAGCGGACAGGGGGCACCTATGGCTACACCTTC; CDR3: CASSERTGGTYGYTF
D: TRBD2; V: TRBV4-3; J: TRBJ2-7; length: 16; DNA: TGCGCCAGCAGCCAAGAATCCGGGAGGCTCTCCTACGAGCAGTACTTC; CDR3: CASSQESGRLSYEQYF
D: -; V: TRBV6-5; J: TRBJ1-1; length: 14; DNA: TGTGCCAGCAAGGATTCGGGGGAAGTAGTTGAAGCTTTCTTT; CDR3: CASKDSGEVVEAFF
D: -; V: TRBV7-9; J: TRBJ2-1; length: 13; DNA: TGTGCCAGCAGCTTACAGGGCGAGAATGAGCAGTTCTTC; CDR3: CASSLQGENEQFF
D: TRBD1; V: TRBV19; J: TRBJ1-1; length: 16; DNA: TGTGCCAGTAGTGAACCCCTACAGGGGTGGAGGACTGAAGCTTTCTTT; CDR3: CASSEPLQGWRTEAFF
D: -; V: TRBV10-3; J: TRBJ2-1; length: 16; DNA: TGTGCCATCAGTGGGGAAGCGGTTGGAGTCGTAGATGAGCAGTTCTTC; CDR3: CAISGEAVGVVDEQFF
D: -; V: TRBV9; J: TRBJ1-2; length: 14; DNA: TGTGCCAGCAGCGTGGACAGATTCAACTATGGCTACACCTTC; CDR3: CASSVDRFNYGYTF
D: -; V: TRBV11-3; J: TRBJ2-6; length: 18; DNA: TGTGCCAGCAGCTTAGAGACACCTCAGAGCTCTGGGGCCAACGTCCTGACTTTC; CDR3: CASSLETPQSSGANVLTF
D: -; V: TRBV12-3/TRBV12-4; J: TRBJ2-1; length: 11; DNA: TGTGCCAGCAGCCACGGCAATGAGCAGTTCTTC; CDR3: CASSHGNEQFF
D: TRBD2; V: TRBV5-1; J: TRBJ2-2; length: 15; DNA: TGCGCCAGCAGCTCGGCGGGGGGAAGCTCCGGGGAGCTGTTTTTT; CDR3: CASSSAGGSSGELFF
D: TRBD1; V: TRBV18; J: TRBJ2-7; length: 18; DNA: TGTGCCAGCTCACTAAGAGCCCCAACGGGACAGGGAACCTACGAGCAGTACTTC; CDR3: CASSLRAPTGQGTYEQYF
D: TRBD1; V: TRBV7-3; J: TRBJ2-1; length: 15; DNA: TGTGCCAGCAGCTTAAAGGGGGCACCCCCCAATGAGCAGTTCTTC; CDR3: CASSLKGAPPNEQFF
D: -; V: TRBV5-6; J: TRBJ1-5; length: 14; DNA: TGTGCCAGCAGCTTAAGAGGAGTTAATCAGCCCCAGCATTTT; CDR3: CASSLRGVNQPQHF
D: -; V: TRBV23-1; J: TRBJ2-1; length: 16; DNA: TGCGCCAGCAGTCCTCGTTTGGTAGCGCGCCCCAATGAGCAGTTCTTC; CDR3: CASSPRLVARPNEQFF
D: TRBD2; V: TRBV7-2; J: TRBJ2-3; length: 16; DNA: TGTGCCAGCAGCTTGACTAGCGGACTTAGCACAGATACGCAGTATTTT; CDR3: CASSLTSGLSTDTQYF
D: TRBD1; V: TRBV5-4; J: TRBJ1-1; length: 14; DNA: TGTGCCAGCAGCTGGACAGGGAGCTTGACTGAAGCTTTCTTT; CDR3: CASSWTGSLTEAFF